The rows below give T cell receptor beta chains drawn from one sample of a study of response to subunit inactivated influenza vaccine. TCRdb called the RT-PCR reads again in MiXCR, with one record for every CDR3 protein. The sample includes 550,000 to 800,000 distinct CDR3 sequences, 11% to 15% of them seen just once. The specimen comprised PBMCs from blood, sampled approximately 15 days before vaccination. The receptors were gathered from a man between 50 and 59 years old who received an inactivated influenza vaccine. The conserved cysteine and the conserved F or W are not part of the CDR3 here. A D gene is named only where the DNA matches it firmly. The size of a clone is reported for some rows only, either as once, few or many, or as a class for expanded clones.

v_gene	d_gene	j_gene	abundance	CDR3aa
TRBV28	.	TRBJ2-7	.	ASSPQRYEQY
TRBV10-3	.	TRBJ2-7	few	AISENPATYEQY
TRBV12-3/TRBV12-4	TRBD1	TRBJ1-5	few	ASRLGTGGLQPQH
TRBV5-1	.	TRBJ1-4	many	ASSLGNNEKLF
TRBV20-1	TRBD2	TRBJ2-1	many	SASSGLAGGSSYNEQF
TRBV6-2/TRBV6-3	.	TRBJ2-1	.	ASSWGALNNEQF
TRBV7-2	TRBD2	TRBJ2-1	few	ASSLGPSGAYNEQF
TRBV12-3/TRBV12-4	.	TRBJ2-5	few	ASSLSPVSGLQETQY
TRBV6-4	TRBD2	TRBJ2-3	.	ASSDSGGADTQY
TRBV20-1	.	TRBJ1-1	.	SASSPDKTEAF
TRBV2	.	TRBJ2-5	few	ASSEGQLETQY
TRBV5-1	.	TRBJ2-2	.	ASSLDPRAPSGELF
TRBV15	TRBD2	TRBJ2-1	many	ATSRGRAGSYNEQF
TRBV3-1	TRBD2	TRBJ2-3	few	ASSLSRGADTQY
TRBV27	TRBD2	TRBJ2-3	many	ASSPASGYTDTQY
TRBV5-1	TRBD2	TRBJ2-1	few	ASSFGLASPGDFYNEQF